This entry is about one T cell receptor (beta chain). What it recognizes is unknown. This sample was included in a study of blood T cells in healthy people across ages. Points from the study as a whole: Significant beta diversity loss was already apparent by age approximately 40, declining roughly linearly.

Researchers report isolating at least 6 million PBMCs per sample. The CDR3 has 13 amino acids. In germline, CDR1 is KGHDR, CDR2 SFDVKD. V shed 6 bases, J shed 13 bases, and the junction held 11 bases outside the gene matches. Then a second PCR, running roughly 7 to 11 cycles, was carried out with a sample-barcoded 5' primer and a J-beta primer mix. MiXCR, run by TCRdb on the 5' RACE reads, gives a single entry per CDR3 protein. The table records about 760,000 distinct CDR3 sequences, 56% of them present only once. The genes are TRBV24-1 and TRBJ2-1; TRBD1 agrees at 7 bases. The receptor's source is a man aged 35-49 years in good health. The sequenced material came from blood. The CDR3, as DNA: TGTGCCACCAGTCCACAGGGGTCACAGACCCAGTTCTTC. This sequence encodes CATSPQGSQTQFF.